This T cell receptor beta chain stems from a study of T-cell memory formation after mild COVID-19. Overall study context: In these data, TCR clusters were largely donor specific. Study outcomes and limitations: Detection of some responders pre-infection suggested pre-existing cross-reactive memory T cells participated. The main location of contracting CD4+ clones was CM and EM, and that of contracting CD8+ clones was EMRA.

TCRdb re-analysed the 5' RACE reads in MiXCR, keeping a single row per CDR3 protein. Among under 650,000 distinct CDR3 sequences listed, roughly 17% were seen once. Looked up from germline, CDR1 is PRHDT and CDR2 is FYEKMQ (reference sequence). The CDR3 is 18 residues long. The V and J ends lost 4 bases and 0 bases, in that order; junction bases with no gene match: 12. Of note for this clonotype: Its antigen remains unidentified.

The sequenced sample was PBMCs or a T cell subset sorted from them (not recorded which). The TCR comes from an adult woman who had mild COVID-19 (a few samples of this study predate the infection). Cell type and time point are not known. The rearrangement uses TRBV13 and TRBJ2-3; TRBD1 aligns across 8 bases. The CDR3 loop is CASSSHRTGGPSTDTQYF. CDR3 DNA sequence: TGTGCCAGCAGCTCGCACCGAACAGGGGGTCCTAGCACAGATACGCAGTATTTT.